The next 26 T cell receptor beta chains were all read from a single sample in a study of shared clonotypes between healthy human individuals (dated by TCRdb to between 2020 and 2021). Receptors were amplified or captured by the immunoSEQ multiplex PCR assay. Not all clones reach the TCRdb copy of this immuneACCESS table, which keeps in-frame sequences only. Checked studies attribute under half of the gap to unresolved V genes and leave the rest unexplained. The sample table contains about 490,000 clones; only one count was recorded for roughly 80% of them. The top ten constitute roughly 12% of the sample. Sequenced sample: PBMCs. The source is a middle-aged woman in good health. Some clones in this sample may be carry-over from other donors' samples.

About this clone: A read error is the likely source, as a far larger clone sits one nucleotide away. The CDR3 nucleotides read TGTGCCAGCAGCTTACGGGCTAGCGGGAGGGCCGTGGAGACCCAGTACTTC. It encodes CASSLRASGRAVETQYF. The gene calls are TRBV7-9 and TRBJ2-5, with 12 bases identical to TRBD2. V shed 2 bases and J 5 bases; nucleotides not matched to a gene: 9. Germline V gene data show CDR1 as SEHNR and CDR2 as FQNEAQ (reference sequence). The CDR3 totals 17 residues.

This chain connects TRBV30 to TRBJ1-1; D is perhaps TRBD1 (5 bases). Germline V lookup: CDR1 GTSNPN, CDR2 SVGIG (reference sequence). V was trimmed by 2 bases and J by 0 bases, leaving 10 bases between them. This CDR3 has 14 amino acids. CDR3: CAWSPTGMNTEAFF. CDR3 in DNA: TGTGCCTGGAGTCCTACAGGTATGAACACTGAAGCTTTCTTT. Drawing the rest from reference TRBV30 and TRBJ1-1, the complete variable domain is SQTIHQWPATLVQPVGSPLSLECTVEGTSNPNLYWYRQAAGRGLQLLFYSVGIGQISSEVPQNLSASRPQDRQFILSSKKLLLSDSGFYLCAWSPTGMNTEAFFGQGTRLTVV.

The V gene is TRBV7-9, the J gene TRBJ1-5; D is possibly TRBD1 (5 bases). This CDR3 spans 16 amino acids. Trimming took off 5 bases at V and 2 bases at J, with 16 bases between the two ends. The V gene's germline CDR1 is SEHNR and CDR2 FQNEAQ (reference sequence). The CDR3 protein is CASSPHRQLGNQPQHF. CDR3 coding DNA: TGTGCCAGCAGCCCCCACCGACAGCTCGGCAATCAGCCCCAGCATTTT.

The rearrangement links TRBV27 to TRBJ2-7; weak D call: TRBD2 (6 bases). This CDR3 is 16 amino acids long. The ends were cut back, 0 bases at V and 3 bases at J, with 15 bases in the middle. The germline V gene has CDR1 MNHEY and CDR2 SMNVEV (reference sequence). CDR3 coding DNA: TGTGCCAGCAGTTTATCGTGGCTAGCGAGCGGCTACGAGCAGTACTTC. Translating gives CASSLSWLASGYEQYF.

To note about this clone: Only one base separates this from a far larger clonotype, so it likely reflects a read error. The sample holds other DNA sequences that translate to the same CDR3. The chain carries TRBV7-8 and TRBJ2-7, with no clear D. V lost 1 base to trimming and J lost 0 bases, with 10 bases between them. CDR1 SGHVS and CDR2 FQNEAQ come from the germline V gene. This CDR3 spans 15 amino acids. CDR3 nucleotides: TGTGCCAGCAGCTTAGGTGGCCTTAGCTCCTACGAGCAGTACTTC. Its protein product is CASSLGGLSSYEQYF.

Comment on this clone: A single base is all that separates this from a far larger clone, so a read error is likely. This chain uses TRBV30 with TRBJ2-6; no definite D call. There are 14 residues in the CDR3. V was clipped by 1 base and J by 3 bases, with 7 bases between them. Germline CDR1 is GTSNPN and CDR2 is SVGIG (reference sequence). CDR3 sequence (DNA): TGTGCCTGGAGTGAGGGCTATGGGGCCAACGTCCTGACTTTC. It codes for CAWSEGYGANVLTF.

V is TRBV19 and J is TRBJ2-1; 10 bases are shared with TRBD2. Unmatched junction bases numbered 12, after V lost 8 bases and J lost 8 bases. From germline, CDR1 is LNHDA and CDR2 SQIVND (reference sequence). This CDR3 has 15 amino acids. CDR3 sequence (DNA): TGTGCCAGTCGAGAGGCGAGCGGGAGGGCCGATGAGCAGTTCTTC. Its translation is CASREASGRADEQFF.

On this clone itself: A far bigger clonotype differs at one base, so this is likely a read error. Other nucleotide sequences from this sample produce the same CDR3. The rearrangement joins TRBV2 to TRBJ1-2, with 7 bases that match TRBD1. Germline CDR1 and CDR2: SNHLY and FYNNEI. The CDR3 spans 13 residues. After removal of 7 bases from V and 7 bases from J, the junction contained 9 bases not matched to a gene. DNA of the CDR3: TGTGCCAGCATCAGCACAGGGGAGGGTGGCTACACCTTC. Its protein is CASISTGEGGYTF.

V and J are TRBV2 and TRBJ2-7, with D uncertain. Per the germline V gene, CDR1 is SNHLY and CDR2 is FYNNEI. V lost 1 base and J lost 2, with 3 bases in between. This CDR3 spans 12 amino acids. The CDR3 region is CASSEGPYEQYF. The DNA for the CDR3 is TGTGCCAGCAGTGAAGGCCCCTACGAGCAGTACTTC.

CDR3: CASSPEASGTYNEQFF. The CDR3, as DNA: TGTGCCAGCAGCCCCGAGGCTAGCGGGACTTACAATGAGCAGTTCTTC. J is TRBJ2-1 and V is TRBV28, with 9 bases fitting TRBD2. CDR3 length: 16 residues. CDR1 is MDHEN, CDR2 SYDVKM, per germline. The V segment lost 6 bases and the J segment 4 bases; nucleotides outside the gene matches: 10.

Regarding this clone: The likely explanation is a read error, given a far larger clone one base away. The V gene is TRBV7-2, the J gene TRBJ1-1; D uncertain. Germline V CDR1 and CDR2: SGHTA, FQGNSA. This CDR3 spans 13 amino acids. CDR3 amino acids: CASSSQMNTEALF. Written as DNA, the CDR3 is TGTGCCAGCAGCTCACAGATGAACACTGAAGCTCTCTTT.

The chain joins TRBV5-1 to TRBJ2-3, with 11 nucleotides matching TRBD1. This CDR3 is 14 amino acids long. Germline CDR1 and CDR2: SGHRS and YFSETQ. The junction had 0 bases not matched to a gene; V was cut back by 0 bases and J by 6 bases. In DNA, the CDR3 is TGCGCCAGCAGCTTGGGGGACAGGGGGGATACGCAGTATTTT. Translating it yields CASSLGDRGDTQYF.

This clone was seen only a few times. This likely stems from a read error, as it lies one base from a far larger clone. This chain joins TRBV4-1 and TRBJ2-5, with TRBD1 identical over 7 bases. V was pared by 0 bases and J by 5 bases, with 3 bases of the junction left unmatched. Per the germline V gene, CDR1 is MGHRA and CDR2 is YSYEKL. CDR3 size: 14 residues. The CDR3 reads CASSQDEGAETQYF. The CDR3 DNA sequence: TGCGCCAGCAGCCAAGATGAGGGGGCGGAGACCCAGTACTTC.

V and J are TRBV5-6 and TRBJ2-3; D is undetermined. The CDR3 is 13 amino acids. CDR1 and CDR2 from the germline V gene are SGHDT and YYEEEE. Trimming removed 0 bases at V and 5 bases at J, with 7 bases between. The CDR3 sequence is CASSLDWEDTQYF. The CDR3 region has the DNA TGTGCCAGCAGCTTGGATTGGGAAGATACGCAGTATTTT.

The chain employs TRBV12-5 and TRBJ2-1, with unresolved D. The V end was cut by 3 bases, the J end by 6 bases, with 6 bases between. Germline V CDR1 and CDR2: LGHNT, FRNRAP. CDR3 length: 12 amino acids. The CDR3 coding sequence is TGTGCTAGTGGTTTCGGGTTCAATGAGCAGTTCTTC. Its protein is CASGFGFNEQFF.

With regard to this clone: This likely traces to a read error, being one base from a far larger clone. The CDR3 bases are TGCGCCAGCAGTGGGGGACAGGGAGGCGACTACACCTTC. Amino acids: CASSGGQGGDYTF. The rearrangement joins TRBV10-1 to TRBJ1-2; TRBD1 aligns across 9 bases. The germline gives CDR1 WNHNN, CDR2 SYGVQD (reference sequence). This CDR3 is 13 amino acids long. J was trimmed by 10 bases and V by 4 bases; bases with no gene match: 7.

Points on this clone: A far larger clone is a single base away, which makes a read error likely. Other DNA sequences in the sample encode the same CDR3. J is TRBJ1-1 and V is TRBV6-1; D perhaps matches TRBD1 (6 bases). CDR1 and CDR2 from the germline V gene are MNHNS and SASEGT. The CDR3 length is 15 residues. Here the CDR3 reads CASSVGMTGSTEAFF. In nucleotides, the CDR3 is TGTGCCAGCAGTGTTGGGATGACAGGTTCGACTGAAGCGTTCTTT.

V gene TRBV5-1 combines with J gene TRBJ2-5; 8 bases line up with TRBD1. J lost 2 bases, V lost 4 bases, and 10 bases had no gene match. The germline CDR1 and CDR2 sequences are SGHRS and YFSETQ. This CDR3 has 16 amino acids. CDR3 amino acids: CASSQQRTGMQETQYF. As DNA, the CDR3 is TGCGCCAGCAGCCAGCAAAGGACAGGGATGCAAGAGACCCAGTACTTC. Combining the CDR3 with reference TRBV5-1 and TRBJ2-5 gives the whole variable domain KAGVTQTPRYLIKTRGQQVTLSCSPISGHRSVSWYQQTPGQGLQFLFEYFSETQRNKGNFPGRFSGRQFSNSRSEMNVSTLELGDSALYLCASSQQRTGMQETQYFGPGTRLLVL.

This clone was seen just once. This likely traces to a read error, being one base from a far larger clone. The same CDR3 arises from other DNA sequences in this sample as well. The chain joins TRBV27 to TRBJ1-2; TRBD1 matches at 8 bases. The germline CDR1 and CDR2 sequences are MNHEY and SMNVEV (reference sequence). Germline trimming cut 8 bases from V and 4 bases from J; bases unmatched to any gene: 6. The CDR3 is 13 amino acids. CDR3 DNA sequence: TGTGCCAGCGCTACAGGGGGACTCTATGGCTACACCTTC. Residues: CASATGGLYGYTF.

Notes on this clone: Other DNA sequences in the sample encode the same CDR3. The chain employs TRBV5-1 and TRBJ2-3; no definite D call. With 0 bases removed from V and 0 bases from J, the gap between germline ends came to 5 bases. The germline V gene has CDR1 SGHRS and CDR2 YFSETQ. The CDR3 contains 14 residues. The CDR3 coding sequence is TGCGCCAGCAGCTTGGCGACTAGCACAGATACGCAGTATTTT. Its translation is CASSLATSTDTQYF.

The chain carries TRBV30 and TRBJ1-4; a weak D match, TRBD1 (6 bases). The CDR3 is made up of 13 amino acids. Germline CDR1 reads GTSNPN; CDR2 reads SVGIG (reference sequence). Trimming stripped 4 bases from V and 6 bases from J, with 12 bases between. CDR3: CAWTRAGDEKLFF. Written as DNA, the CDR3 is TGTGCCTGGACGAGGGCAGGGGATGAAAAACTGTTTTTT.

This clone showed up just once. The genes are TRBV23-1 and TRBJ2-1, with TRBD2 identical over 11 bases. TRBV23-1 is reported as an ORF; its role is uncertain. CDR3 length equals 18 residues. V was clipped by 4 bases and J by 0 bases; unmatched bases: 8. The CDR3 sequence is CASSPTGTSGSSYNEQFF. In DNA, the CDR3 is TGCGCCAGCAGTCCCACCGGGACTAGCGGCAGCTCCTACAATGAGCAGTTCTTC.

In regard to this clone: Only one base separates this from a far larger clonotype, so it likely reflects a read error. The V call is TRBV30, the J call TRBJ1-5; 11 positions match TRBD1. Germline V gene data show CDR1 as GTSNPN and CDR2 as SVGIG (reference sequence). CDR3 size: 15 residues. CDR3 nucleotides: TGTGCCTGGAAAGGACAGGGGGCTAGCAATCAGCCCCATCATTTT. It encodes CAWKGQGASNQPHHF.

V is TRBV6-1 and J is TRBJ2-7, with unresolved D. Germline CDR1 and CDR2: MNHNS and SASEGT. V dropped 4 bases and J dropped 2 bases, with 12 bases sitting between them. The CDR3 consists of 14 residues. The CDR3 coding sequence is TGTGCCAGCAGTGTAAGGGCCGACACCTACGAGCAGTACTTC. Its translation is CASSVRADTYEQYF.

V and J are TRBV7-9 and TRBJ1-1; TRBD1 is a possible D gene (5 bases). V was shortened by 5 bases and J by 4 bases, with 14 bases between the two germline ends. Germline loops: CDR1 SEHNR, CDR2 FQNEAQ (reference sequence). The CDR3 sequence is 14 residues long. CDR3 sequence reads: CASSLPGRITEAFF. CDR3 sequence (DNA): TGTGCCAGCAGCCTGCCAGGGCGAATCACTGAAGCTTTCTTT. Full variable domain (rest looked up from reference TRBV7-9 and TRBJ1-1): DTGVSQNPRHKITKRGQNVTFRCDPISEHNRLYWYRQTLGQGPEFLTYFQNEAQLEKSRLLSDRFSAERPKGSFSTLEIQRTEQGDSAMYLCASSLPGRITEAFFGQGTRLTVV.

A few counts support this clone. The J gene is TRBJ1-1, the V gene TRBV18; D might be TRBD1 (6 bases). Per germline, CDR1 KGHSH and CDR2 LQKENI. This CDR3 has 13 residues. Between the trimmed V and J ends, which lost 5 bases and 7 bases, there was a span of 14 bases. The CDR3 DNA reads TGTGCCAGCTCAACACAGGGAGCGCTTGAAGCTTTCTTT. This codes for CASSTQGALEAFF.